A selection of T cell receptor beta chains follows, all from one sample in a study of cytomegalovirus exposure and HLA in healthy donors. Sequencing was performed with immunoSEQ multiplex PCR; in TCRdb, only in-frame clones are kept and a portion is missing. The sample lists over 90,000 clones, 76% occurring once. Sequences were obtained from PBMCs. The source is a woman aged 55-70 years in good health and CMV-seropositive. Both conserved end residues are part of each CDR3. The order of the fields is J gene, CDR3 length, D gene, clone size, V gene, CDR3 protein, CDR3 DNA. D genes are given only for firm matches. Not every row has a clone size; where given, it reads once, few, many or a size class.

TRBJ2-3	13	-	-	TRBV5-1	CASSTALTDTQYF	TGCGCCAGCAGTACAGCTCTCACAGATACGCAGTATTTT
TRBJ2-7	14	TRBD2	-	TRBV6-5	CASRRVAGTYEQYF	TGTGCCAGCAGAAGAGTAGCGGGAACCTACGAGCAGTACTTC
TRBJ2-1	15	-	once	TRBV5-6	CASSWREGGYNEQFF	TGTGCCAGCAGCTGGCGTGAGGGCGGCTACAATGAGCAGTTCTTC
TRBJ2-7	15	-	-	TRBV15	CATSREWTGRDEQYF	TGTGCCACCAGCAGAGAATGGACAGGGAGGGACGAGCAGTACTTC
TRBJ2-7	12	-	-	TRBV15	CATSRDRYEQYF	TGTGCCACCAGCAGAGACAGGTACGAGCAGTACTTC
TRBJ2-3	15	-	-	TRBV6-6	CASSYSTLTPDTQYF	TGTGCCAGCAGTTACTCGACGTTGACTCCAGATACGCAGTATTTT
TRBJ2-7	12	-	-	TRBV19	CASSPGTYEQYF	TGTGCCAGTAGTCCGGGAACCTACGAGCAGTACTTC
TRBJ1-4	16	-	-	TRBV7-9	CSSSLGRETTNEKLFF	TGTTCCAGCAGCCTTGGACGGGAAACAACTAATGAAAAACTGTTTTTT
TRBJ2-3	13	-	-	TRBV7-3	CASSPSGADTQYF	TGTGCCAGCAGCCCTTCAGGGGCAGATACGCAGTATTTT
TRBJ2-7	13	-	-	TRBV2	CASRRDITYEQYF	TGTGCCAGCCGACGGGACATTACCTACGAGCAGTACTTC
TRBJ1-5	12	TRBD1	-	TRBV27	CASSSRGQPQHF	TGTGCCAGCAGTTCCAGGGGGCAGCCCCAGCATTTT
TRBJ2-7	15	-	-	TRBV6-1	CASSDNGLSAYEQYF	TGTGCCAGCAGTGATAACGGACTGAGCGCCTACGAGCAGTACTTC
TRBJ2-1	16	TRBD2	-	TRBV19	CASSIGPSGGLNEQFF	TGTGCCAGTAGTATAGGGCCTAGCGGGGGACTCAATGAGCAGTTCTTC
TRBJ2-1	14	-	-	TRBV7-9	CASTPGDFYNEQFF	TGTGCCAGCACTCCCGGGGACTTTTACAATGAGCAGTTCTTC
TRBJ2-1	13	TRBD2	-	TRBV28	CASRAGVENEQFF	TGTGCCAGCAGGGCGGGAGTAGAGAATGAGCAGTTCTTC
TRBJ1-1	11	TRBD1	-	TRBV19	CASRWTGEAFF	TGTGCCAGTCGATGGACAGGTGAAGCTTTCTTT
TRBJ2-5	13	TRBD1	-	TRBV27	CASSRQGQETQYF	TGTGCCAGCAGTCGACAGGGTCAAGAGACCCAGTACTTC
TRBJ2-1	15	TRBD1	-	TRBV30	CAWSKGASSYNEQFF	TGTGCCTGGAGTAAGGGGGCAAGCTCCTACAATGAGCAGTTCTTC
TRBJ2-1	16	TRBD2	few	TRBV5-1	CASSKDLAGAYNEQFF	TGCGCCAGCAGCAAGGATCTAGCGGGAGCCTACAATGAGCAGTTCTTC
TRBJ1-1	15	-	few	TRBV10-3	CAISTRVDKNTEAFF	TGTGCCATCAGTACCAGGGTAGATAAGAACACTGAAGCTTTCTTT
TRBJ2-7	15	TRBD1	once	TRBV7-3	CASSLLGDRDTEQYF	TGTGCCAGCAGCTTATTAGGGGACAGGGATACTGAGCAGTACTTC
TRBJ1-1	15	TRBD1	-	TRBV7-2	CASSGQTGGRTEAFF	TGTGCCAGCAGCGGACAGACAGGGGGCCGCACTGAAGCTTTCTTT
TRBJ2-5	13	-	once	TRBV5-1	CASSLGTAETQYF	TGCGCCAGCAGCTTGGGGACAGCGGAGACCCAGTACTTC
TRBJ2-2	17	TRBD2	-	TRBV4-2	CASSQDRASGTLGELFF	TGTGCCAGCAGCCAAGATAGGGCTAGCGGGACGCTCGGGGAGCTGTTTTTT
TRBJ2-1	16	TRBD2	-	TRBV5-6	CASSLDPSGGPLIWFF	TGTGCCAGCAGCTTGGACCCTAGCGGGGGGCCCTTGATTTGGTTCTTC
TRBJ1-1	15	TRBD1	few	TRBV10-2	CASSSTGTANTEAFF	TGCGCCAGCAGTTCCACCGGGACAGCGAACACTGAAGCTTTCTTT
TRBJ1-2	13	-	-	TRBV13	CASSRAPSYGYTF	TGTGCCAGCAGCCGAGCCCCCTCTTATGGCTACACCTTC
TRBJ2-7	12	TRBD1	-	TRBV28	CASTGQVGEQYF	TGTGCCAGCACCGGACAGGTGGGAGAGCAGTACTTC
TRBJ1-5	13	TRBD1	-	TRBV25-1	CASSLTGDQPQHF	TGTGCCAGCAGTTTGACAGGGGATCAGCCCCAGCATTTT
TRBJ2-2	14	-	-	TRBV9	CASSASRLTGELFF	TGTGCCAGCAGCGCCTCGAGGTTGACCGGGGAGCTGTTTTTT
TRBJ2-1	12	-	-	TRBV30	CAWTSVYNEQFF	TGTGCCTGGACGTCAGTCTACAATGAGCAGTTCTTC
TRBJ1-1	14	-	-	TRBV14	CASSGIEQYTEAFF	TGTGCCAGCTCCGGAATAGAACAGTACACTGAAGCTTTCTTT
TRBJ2-7	17	-	-	TRBV19	CASSARLGHTSSYEQYF	TGTGCCAGTAGTGCCAGGTTGGGCCATACAAGCTCCTACGAGCAGTACTTC
TRBJ2-7	13	-	-	TRBV30	CASQGGQTYEQYF	TGTGCCAGCCAGGGCGGACAGACCTACGAGCAGTACTTC
TRBJ2-3	12	-	once	TRBV7-3	CASSPSGDTQYF	TGTGCCAGCAGCCCCAGTGGAGATACGCAGTATTTT
TRBJ2-7	17	TRBD1	-	TRBV7-9	CASSPKTRDRPSYEQYF	TGTGCCAGCAGCCCTAAGACCCGGGACAGGCCTAGCTACGAGCAGTACTTC
TRBJ2-7	15	TRBD1	-	TRBV6-6	CASSFRQGGPYEQYF	TGTGCCAGCAGTTTCCGACAGGGGGGGCCCTACGAGCAGTACTTC
TRBJ1-2	14	TRBD1	-	TRBV7-9	CASSFSGGNYGYTF	TGTGCCAGCAGCTTCTCAGGGGGCAACTATGGCTACACCTTC
TRBJ1-4	15	TRBD1	-	TRBV7-2	CASSPGTGRNEKLFF	TGTGCCAGCAGCCCAGGGACAGGACGCAATGAAAAACTGTTTTTT
TRBJ2-1	13	-	-	TRBV29-1	CSVESGKDYEQFF	TGCAGCGTTGAGAGTGGGAAGGACTATGAGCAGTTCTTC
TRBJ1-3	16	-	-	TRBV5-1	CASSLSLPGSGNTIYF	TGCGCCAGCAGCTTGTCACTCCCTGGCTCTGGAAACACCATATATTTT
TRBJ2-1	16	TRBD2	-	TRBV19	CASSILAGTTYNEQFF	TGTGCCAGTAGTATCCTAGCGGGAACAACCTACAATGAGCAGTTCTTC
TRBJ1-5	14	-	few	TRBV5-1	CASSLAGGTQPQHF	TGCGCCAGCAGCTTGGCCGGGGGGACCCAGCCCCAGCATTTT
TRBJ1-4	13	-	few	TRBV11-2	CASSLERTEKLFF	TGTGCCAGCAGCTTAGAGCGAACGGAAAAACTGTTTTTT
TRBJ2-3	15	TRBD2	-	TRBV28	CASIWSGARTETQYF	TGTGCCAGCATTTGGAGCGGGGCCAGGACGGAGACGCAGTATTTT
TRBJ1-5	16	TRBD1	-	TRBV5-1	CASSPSGQGADRPQHF	TGCGCCAGCAGCCCTAGCGGACAGGGGGCGGATCGGCCCCAGCATTTT
TRBJ1-1	14	-	-	TRBV27	CASSLEGAYTEAFF	TGTGCCAGCAGTTTAGAAGGGGCCTACACTGAAGCTTTCTTT
TRBJ2-5	12	-	-	TRBV6-5	CASSSGEETQYF	TGTGCCAGCAGCTCAGGGGAAGAGACCCAGTACTTC
TRBJ2-1	15	TRBD1	-	TRBV28	CASKNRDRAYNEQFF	TGTGCCAGTAAGAACCGGGACAGGGCCTACAATGAGCAGTTCTTC
TRBJ2-3	15	TRBD1	-	TRBV5-1	CASSIRTGYTDTQYF	TGCGCCAGCAGCATTCGGACAGGGTACACAGATACGCAGTATTTT
TRBJ2-3	17	TRBD1	-	TRBV4-2	CASSQDRTGGGTDTQYF	TGTGCCAGCAGCCAAGATCGGACAGGGGGCGGAACAGATACGCAGTATTTT
TRBJ2-5	14	-	once	TRBV7-2	CASSLHGLSGTQYF	TGTGCCAGCAGCCTCCACGGCCTATCGGGGACCCAGTACTTC
TRBJ1-1	14	TRBD1	-	TRBV9	CASSVEAGGTEAFF	TGTGCCAGCAGCGTAGAGGCAGGGGGGACTGAAGCTTTCTTT
TRBJ1-1	14	-	-	TRBV5-1	CASSLAIRNTEAFF	TGCGCCAGCAGCTTGGCGATCAGGAACACTGAAGCTTTCTTT